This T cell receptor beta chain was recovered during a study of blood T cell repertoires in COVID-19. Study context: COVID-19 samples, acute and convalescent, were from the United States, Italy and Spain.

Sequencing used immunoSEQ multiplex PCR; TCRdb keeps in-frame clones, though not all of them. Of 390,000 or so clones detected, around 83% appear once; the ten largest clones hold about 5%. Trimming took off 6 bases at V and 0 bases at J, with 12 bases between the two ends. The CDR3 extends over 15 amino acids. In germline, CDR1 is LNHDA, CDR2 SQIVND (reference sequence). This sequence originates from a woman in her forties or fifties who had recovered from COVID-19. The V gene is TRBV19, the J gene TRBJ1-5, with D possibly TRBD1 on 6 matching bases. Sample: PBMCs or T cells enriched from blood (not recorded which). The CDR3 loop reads CASSTKQGSNQPQHF. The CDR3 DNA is TGTGCCAGTAGCACAAAACAGGGTAGCAATCAGCCCCAGCATTTT.